This record covers a single TCR beta chain. This sample is drawn from a study of OX40 agonist ivuxolimab in advanced cancers. V shed 5 bases and J 5 bases; nucleotides not matched to a gene: 12. This CDR3 comprises 16 residues. Germline V gives CDR1 SGHTA, CDR2 FQGNSA. Sequencing was performed with immunoSEQ multiplex PCR; in TCRdb, only in-frame clones are kept and a portion is missing. Of some 70,000 clones detected, approximately 88% appear once; the ten largest clones hold about 2.1%. J is TRBJ1-1 and V is TRBV7-2; TRBD1 agrees at 9 bases. The clonotype originates from an adult with an advanced solid tumor such as melanoma, head and neck, liver or kidney cancer. The input for sequencing was CD4+ or CD8+ T cells sorted from blood, taken in a trial of the OX40 agonist ivuxolimab. CDR3 loop: CASSPTGGQGRTEAFF. The CDR3 DNA follows: TGTGCCAGCAGCCCAACAGGGGGACAGGGAAGGACTGAAGCTTTCTTT.